The clone carrying this T cell receptor beta chain was recorded many times. Amplification of TCR alpha and beta CDR3 regions from RNA used iRepertoire nested multiplex PCR. One entry per CDR3 protein results from TCRdb running MiXCR on the multiplex PCR reads. The sample includes roughly 40,000 distinct CDR3 sequences, around 24% of them seen just once. The record originates from a study of glioma-infiltrating T cells. This CDR3 is 15 amino acids long. The V gene end was trimmed by 1 base and the J gene end by 2 bases; junction bases not matched to a gene: 5. Per the germline V gene, CDR1 is DFQATT and CDR2 is SNEGSKA (reference sequence).

The specimen sequenced was glioma tissue, nonneoplastic brain tissue, or PBMCs (not recorded which). The origin of this receptor is a human donor with low-grade glioma or glioblastoma, undergoing nonglioma brain surgery, or in good health (not recorded which). The rearrangement uses TRBV20-1 and TRBJ1-2; TRBD1 agrees at 9 bases. CDR3 nucleotide sequence: TGCAGTGCTAGAGGTGGGACAGGGCTAAACTATGGCTACACCTTC. This translates into CSARGGTGLNYGYTF.